These 27 T cell receptor beta chains came from one sample sequenced in a study of blood T cells in healthy people across ages. A second PCR of roughly 7 to 11 cycles used a sample-barcoded 5' primer and a J-beta primer mix. A single record per CDR3 protein comes from TCRdb applying MiXCR to the 5' RACE reads. The sample has 550,000 to 600,000 distinct CDR3 sequences, roughly 43% seen once. Sequencing was performed on blood. The source is a man at least 80 years old in good health.

This clonotype has a handful of counts. This sequence joins TRBV5-1 and TRBJ2-3, with D maybe TRBD2 (6 bases). Germline loops: CDR1 SGHRS, CDR2 YFSETQ. This CDR3 has 14 residues. In DNA, the CDR3 is TGCGCAACAGCAGCCGAGCGGGGCACAGATACGCAGTATTTT. Amino acids: CATAAERGTDTQYF. Looking up the rest from reference TRBV5-1 and TRBJ2-3 gives the full variable domain: KAGVTQTPRYLIKTRGQQVTLSCSPISGHRSVSWYQQTPGQGLQFLFEYFSETQRNKGNFPGRFSGRQFSNSRSEMNVSTLELGDSALYLCATAAERGTDTQYFGPGTRLTVL.

The chain recombines TRBV11-3 with TRBJ2-1, with D hard to call. In germline, CDR1 is SGHNT, CDR2 YENEEA. Trimming stripped 2 bases from V and 8 bases from J, with 16 bases between. The CDR3 is 15 amino acids. In DNA, the CDR3 is TGTGCCAGCAGCTTAACGCCTACCCGGCTGGATGAGCAGTTCTTC. Translated, it gives CASSLTPTRLDEQFF.

This clonotype was counted between two and nine times. The chain employs TRBV7-2 and TRBJ2-5; TRBD1 or TRBD2 may be the D gene (6 bases each). The CDR3 runs to 14 residues. Germline-derived CDR1 and CDR2 are SGHTA and FQGNSA. Between the trimmed V and J ends, which lost 5 bases and 2 bases, there was a span of 12 bases. CDR3 in amino acids: CASSITGRQETQYF. CDR3 DNA: TGTGCCAGCAGCATAACAGGGAGGCAAGAGACCCAGTACTTC.

This CDR3 reads CASSRGGGSADTQYF. CDR3 coding DNA: TGTGCCAGCAGTCGGGGGGGCGGGAGCGCAGATACGCAGTATTTT. This chain joins TRBV27 and TRBJ2-3, with 8 bases identical to TRBD2. Per the germline V gene, CDR1 is MNHEY and CDR2 is SMNVEV (reference sequence). CDR3 size: 15 residues. Losses at the gene ends were 5 bases for V and 4 bases for J; bases not matched to a gene: 8.

The chain combines TRBV6-5 with TRBJ1-1; tentatively, D is TRBD1 (6 bases). Trimming stripped 7 bases from V and 7 bases from J, with 13 bases between. Germline V CDR1 and CDR2: MNHEY, SVGAGI. The CDR3 has 12 residues. The CDR3 DNA sequence: TGTGCCAGCACTGCAGGGGCCGGTGAAGCTTTCTTT. It yields the protein CASTAGAGEAFF.

V usage is TRBV6-4 and J usage is TRBJ2-1; 9 positions agree with TRBD1. Losses at the gene ends were 0 bases for V and 6 bases for J; bases not matched to a gene: 3. In germline, CDR1 is MRHNA, CDR2 SNTAGT. The CDR3 runs 15 residues. CDR3 DNA: TGTGCCAGCAGTGACTCGGACAGGGGAGGCAATGAGCAGTTCTTC. Its translation is CASSDSDRGGNEQFF.

The chain uses TRBV18 and TRBJ1-5; unclear D gene. Per the germline V gene, CDR1 is KGHSH and CDR2 is LQKENI. V was cut by 3 bases and J by 5 bases, with 11 bases left in between. The CDR3 has 14 amino acids. The DNA of the CDR3 is TGTGCCAGCTCACCCCAATCTATCCATCAGCCCCAGCATTTT. It specifies CASSPQSIHQPQHF.

The rearrangement joins TRBV4-3 to TRBJ1-1; 8 bases fit TRBD1. After removal of 0 bases from V and 6 bases from J, the junction contained 6 bases not matched to a gene. The CDR3 loop spans 15 amino acids. The germline gives CDR1 LGHNA, CDR2 YSLEER. This CDR3 reads CASSQDRQGWAEAFF. The CDR3, as DNA: TGCGCCAGCAGCCAAGACAGACAGGGGTGGGCTGAAGCTTTCTTT.

On this clonotype itself: With a much larger clone just one base away, this may be a read error. The conserved phenylalanine or tryptophan is not found at the CDR3 terminus, so this likely reflects a read error. The V call is TRBV29-1, the J call TRBJ2-5; maybe TRBD1 (6 bases). V was pared by 6 bases and J by 1 base, with 15 bases between. Germline CDR1 is SQVTM and CDR2 is ANQGSEA. The CDR3 has 14 residues. The CDR3 loop is CSVAPGHLQETQYS. CDR3 sequence (DNA): TGCAGCGTCGCTCCGGGACACCTCCAAGAGACCCAGTACTCC.

This sequence joins TRBV28 and TRBJ1-2; TRBD1 matches at 8 bases. The germline V gene has CDR1 MDHEN and CDR2 SYDVKM. Trimming cost V 10 bases and J 2 bases; bases outside gene matches: 6. The CDR3 loop spans 13 amino acids. The DNA of the CDR3 is TGTGCCACCGTCCAGGGGGCGAACTATGGCTACACCTTC. This codes for CATVQGANYGYTF.

This CDR3 is CASSESGSSEQFF. CDR3 coding DNA: TGTGCCAGCAGTGAGAGCGGGAGTAGTGAGCAGTTCTTC. The gene calls are TRBV25-1 and TRBJ2-1; 8 bases line up with TRBD2. J was trimmed by 9 bases and V by 3 bases; bases with no gene match: 4. This CDR3 has 13 residues. Germline-derived CDR1 and CDR2 are MGHDK and SYGVNS.

The chain has TRBV20-1 and TRBJ2-4; D is undetermined. The CDR3 sequence is 13 residues long. The V gene's germline CDR1 is DFQATT and CDR2 SNEGSKA (reference sequence). Trimming removed 3 bases at V and 0 bases at J, with 6 bases between. CDR3 sequence (DNA): TGCAGTGCTAGGGATCGAGCCAAAAACATTCAGTACTTC. Translating gives CSARDRAKNIQYF.

This clonotype was recorded many times. This chain connects TRBV29-1 to TRBJ2-5; D possibly corresponds to TRBD1 (5 bases). In germline, CDR1 is SQVTM, CDR2 ANQGSEA. Trimming left V 7 bases short and J 2 bases short, with 11 bases between. The CDR3 covers 12 residues. The DNA of the CDR3 is TGCAGCGCACGACAGCTACAAGAGACCCAGTACTTC. It yields the protein CSARQLQETQYF.

This sequence joins TRBV28 and TRBJ2-7; TRBD2 matches 7 bases. J gave up 4 bases and V 8 bases, and 8 bases lay outside the gene matches. Germline V CDR1 and CDR2: MDHEN, SYDVKM. This CDR3 has 13 residues. Here the CDR3 reads CASQRGATYEQYF. CDR3 bases: TGTGCCAGCCAGCGGGGCGCGACGTACGAGCAGTACTTC.

This clonotype showed up many times. The chain is built from TRBV7-9 and TRBJ2-1, with D possibly matching TRBD1 (6 bases). Per the germline V gene, CDR1 is SEHNR and CDR2 is FQNEAQ (reference sequence). The V end lost 0 bases, the J end lost 8 bases, and 11 bases lay between the germline ends. This CDR3 comprises 14 residues. The DNA for the CDR3 is TGTGCCAGCAGCTTAGCTGCAGGGGTCGATGAGCAGTTCTTC. This codes for CASSLAAGVDEQFF. The entire variable domain, with the rest obtained from reference TRBV7-9 and TRBJ2-1, is as follows: DTGVSQNPRHKITKRGQNVTFRCDPISEHNRLYWYRQTLGQGPEFLTYFQNEAQLEKSRLLSDRFSAERPKGSFSTLEIQRTEQGDSAMYLCASSLAAGVDEQFFGPGTRLTVL.

The table lists this clonotype with a few counts. The chain employs TRBV18 and TRBJ1-2; D remains ambiguous. This CDR3 comprises 14 residues. The V and J ends lost 3 bases and 3 bases respectively, with 11 bases between them. Germline V gives CDR1 KGHSH, CDR2 LQKENI. The CDR3 DNA is TGTGCCAGCTCACCCTCCGGCGCAGACTATGGCTACACCTTC. This gives the protein CASSPSGADYGYTF.

This sequence joins TRBV11-2 and TRBJ2-7; 15 positions match TRBD2. Germline lookup yields CDR1 SGHAT and CDR2 FQNNGV. CDR3 length: 16 residues. Germline trimming cut 4 bases from V and 0 bases from J; bases unmatched to any gene: 1. The CDR3 DNA reads TGTGCCAGCAGCTGGGGACTAGCGGGGGGCTCCTACGAGCAGTACTTC. Protein product: CASSWGLAGGSYEQYF.

The chain combines TRBV2 with TRBJ2-5, with a weak D call TRBD1 (6 bases). The germline CDR1 and CDR2 sequences are SNHLY and FYNNEI. Trimming took 6 bases from V and 8 from J, leaving 16 bases between them. The CDR3 spans 13 residues. The CDR3 DNA reads as TGTGCCAGCAGAACAGGGACCGACGGAACCCAGTACTTC. Translation gives CASRTGTDGTQYF.

This CDR3 is CASSGRGEQFF. Here the CDR3 DNA reads TGTGCCAGCAGTGGTCGGGGGGAGCAGTTCTTC. This chain links TRBV2 with TRBJ2-1; weak D call: TRBD2 (6 bases). V lost 4 bases to trimming and J lost 10 bases, with 8 bases between them. Germline lookup yields CDR1 SNHLY and CDR2 FYNNEI. The CDR3 is 11 residues long.

This clonotype was seen a handful of times. The chain is built from TRBV7-2 and TRBJ2-3; 12 nucleotides line up with TRBD2. Per germline, CDR1 SGHTA and CDR2 FQGNSA. The CDR3 length is 19 residues. V gave up 1 base and J gave up 3 bases; unmatched junction bases: 11. The CDR3 nucleotides are TGTGCCAGCAGCTTAGTGGCGCTAGCGGGAGGGCCTGGTACAGATACGCAGTATTTT. Translation gives CASSLVALAGGPGTDTQYF.

This clonotype has a handful of counts. The rearrangement joins TRBV28 to TRBJ2-7; weak D call: TRBD1 (5 bases). CDR1 is MDHEN, CDR2 SYDVKM, per germline. V lost 2 bases and J 3 bases, leaving 8 bases between the germline ends. CDR3 size: 13 residues. The chain's CDR3 is CASSLGADYEQYF. CDR3 sequence (DNA): TGTGCCAGCAGTTTAGGGGCAGACTACGAGCAGTACTTC.

The chain couples TRBV6-6 to TRBJ2-7, with TRBD1 identical over 10 bases. This CDR3 contains 16 residues. Germline V gene data show CDR1 as MNHNY and CDR2 as SVGAGI (reference sequence). V was pared by 6 bases and J by 2 bases, with 10 bases of the junction left unmatched. CDR3 sequence (DNA): TGTGCCAGCAGCCCACCGGACAGGGGGATACCCTACGAGCAGTACTTC. It is translated as CASSPPDRGIPYEQYF.

The V call is TRBV7-2, the J call TRBJ2-1; no reliable D call. CDR1 is SGHTA and CDR2 is FQGNSA in the germline V gene. The CDR3 totals 14 residues. Trimming took off 5 bases at V and 5 bases at J, with 13 bases between the two ends. CDR3 nucleotide sequence: TGTGCCAGCAGCGCCCTCCTATACCACAATGAGCAGTTCTTC. It yields the protein CASSALLYHNEQFF.

The chain joins TRBV20-1 to TRBJ2-1; 11 nucleotides agree with TRBD1. This CDR3 has 14 amino acids. CDR1 is DFQATT, CDR2 SNEGSKA, per germline (reference sequence). With 5 bases clipped from V and 8 bases from J, the junction kept 8 bases outside the gene matches. For the CDR3, the DNA is TGCAGTGCTTACTGGGACAGGGGGTTGCATGAGCAGTTCTTC. This encodes CSAYWDRGLHEQFF.

The chain employs TRBV7-3 and TRBJ2-5, with 12 bases that match TRBD2. CDR3 size: 15 residues. CDR1 SGHTA and CDR2 FQGTGA come from the germline V gene. J was trimmed by 11 bases and V by 5 bases; bases with no gene match: 12. The chain's CDR3 is CASSPSSGRGGGQYF. The CDR3 DNA is TGTGCCAGCAGCCCCTCTAGCGGGAGGGGCGGGGGGCAGTACTTC. Together with reference TRBV7-3 and TRBJ2-5, the CDR3 gives the full variable domain: GAGVSQTPSNKVTEKGKYVELRCDPISGHTALYWYRQSLGQGPEFLIYFQGTGAADDSGLPNDRFFAVRPEGSVSTLKIQRTERGDSAVYLCASSPSSGRGGGQYFGPGTRLLVL.

Only a few counts were recorded for this clonotype. The chain has TRBV12-3 or TRBV12-4 and TRBJ2-3; 13 bases match TRBD2. This CDR3 region has 16 residues. Germline trimming cut 6 bases from V and 6 bases from J; bases unmatched to any gene: 9. The CDR3 sequence: CASSPWTSGGRDTQYF. As DNA, the CDR3 is TGTGCCAGCAGCCCTTGGACTAGCGGGGGACGGGATACGCAGTATTTT.

The chain links TRBV12-3 or TRBV12-4 to TRBJ2-2, with TRBD1 matching over 7 bases. This CDR3 has 16 amino acids. The trim removed 7 bases at V and 5 bases at J, leaving 13 bases unmatched. In DNA form, the CDR3 reads TGTGCCAGCATACCCTCCGGGACAGCACTGACCGGGGAGCTGTTTTTT. Its protein product is CASIPSGTALTGELFF.